The rows below give T cell receptor beta chains drawn from one sample of a study of Ad26.COV2.S vaccination and SARS-CoV-2 variants. TCRdb's table, derived via immunoSEQ multiplex PCR, lists solely in-frame clones and lacks some. This table holds hundreds of thousands of clones, around 90% found once. Specimen: peripheral blood, collected in a trial of Ad26.COV2.S vaccine versus placebo. The receptors originated from a person aged 18 to 65 who received the Ad26.COV2.S COVID-19 vaccine or a placebo. Each CDR3 is given with its conserved first and last residue. The order of the fields is CDR3 DNA, CDR3 protein, clone size, J gene, V gene, D gene. The D gene is left open where the match is weak. The listing skips clone size in some rows; elsewhere it reads once, few, many or a size class.

TGTGCCAGCAGCTCTGCCCTGGGACTAGCGGACAATGAGCAGTTCTTC | CASSSALGLADNEQFF | . | TRBJ2-1 | TRBV13 | TRBD2
TGTGCCAGCAGCCAAGGCAGTACGGATACGCAGTATTTT | CASSQGSTDTQYF | . | TRBJ2-3 | TRBV16 | .
TGTGCCAGTAGTCCTGGGACAGCCTACGAGCAGTACTTC | CASSPGTAYEQYF | . | TRBJ2-7 | TRBV19 | TRBD1
TGTGCCAGCTCACCCCGGACAGGAAGGGATCTTTTGGATGGCTACACCTTC | CASSPRTGRDLLDGYTF | . | TRBJ1-2 | TRBV18 | TRBD1
TGTGCCAGCAGTTTAGGGGTAGCGAGGGAGCAGTACTTC | CASSLGVAREQYF | once | TRBJ2-7 | TRBV12-3/TRBV12-4 | .
TGTGCCAGCAGTCTCGGGACAGTTCCTCAGCCCCAGCATTTT | CASSLGTVPQPQHF | . | TRBJ1-5 | TRBV28 | TRBD1
TGTGCCAGCAGCCCCACGGACAGAATATATGGTGAGCAGTTCTTC | CASSPTDRIYGEQFF | once | TRBJ2-1 | TRBV9 | .
TGTGCCAGCAGCTTAGAGGACGGTTATCAGCCCCAGCATTTT | CASSLEDGYQPQHF | once | TRBJ1-5 | TRBV7-9 | .
TGTGCCAGCAGCCAGACGAGAGATCAGCCCCAGCATTTT | CASSQTRDQPQHF | once | TRBJ1-5 | TRBV3-1/TRBV3-2 | .
TGTGCCAGCAGCGTAGACGACGGGGCCTACAATGAGCAGTTCTTC | CASSVDDGAYNEQFF | . | TRBJ2-1 | TRBV9 | .
TGTGCCAGCAGCCCGGACCGGACAATAGTGCCCGGGGAGCTGTTTTTT | CASSPDRTIVPGELFF | once | TRBJ2-2 | TRBV14 | .
TGTGCCAGTAGTATCGGGACAGGGGGTTGGAACACTGAAGCTTTCTTT | CASSIGTGGWNTEAFF | . | TRBJ1-1 | TRBV19 | TRBD1
TGCGCCAGCAGCCCCCAAGGGGGTCGGGTCCACAATGAGCAGTTCTTC | CASSPQGGRVHNEQFF | . | TRBJ2-1 | TRBV4-1 | .
TGTGCCAGCAGCTTTCAGGGTCACACTGAAGCTTTCTTT | CASSFQGHTEAFF | . | TRBJ1-1 | TRBV7-9 | .
TGTGCCAGCAGACTTGACAGGGCCTATGGCTACACCTTC | CASRLDRAYGYTF | once | TRBJ1-2 | TRBV27 | TRBD1
TGTGCCAGCAGTTACGGTTTTTCGTCCAAAAACATTCAGTACTTC | CASSYGFSSKNIQYF | . | TRBJ2-4 | TRBV6-5 | .
TGTGCCAGCAGTAGGGGGGCGGAAGAGACCCAGTACTTC | CASSRGAEETQYF | . | TRBJ2-5 | TRBV6-2/TRBV6-3 | .
TGCGCCAGCAGCCAAGATGATCCCTCCCCCGGTGGCTACACCTTC | CASSQDDPSPGGYTF | . | TRBJ1-2 | TRBV4-1 | .
TGTGCCACCAGCGAGCCGAAATCTAACTATGGCTACACCTTC | CATSEPKSNYGYTF | . | TRBJ1-2 | TRBV15 | .
TGTGCCAGCAGTTTCCCTAGCTCGGGGGATGAGCAGTTCTTC | CASSFPSSGDEQFF | . | TRBJ2-1 | TRBV27 | .
TGTGCCAGCAGTCCGACGGGAAGGGAGCCCCAGCATTTT | CASSPTGREPQHF | . | TRBJ1-5 | TRBV12-3/TRBV12-4 | .
TGTGCCAGTAGTCAGGGTCTCCAAGAGACCCAGTACTTC | CASSQGLQETQYF | . | TRBJ2-5 | TRBV19 | .
TGTGCCATCAGTGAGTCAAGCGGGGGGGCCCGGGATAATGAGCAGTTCTTC | CAISESSGGARDNEQFF | . | TRBJ2-1 | TRBV10-3 | TRBD2
TGTGCCAGCAGCGTAGCCAGTAGCGGGGCCCTAACCGGGGAGCTGTTTTTT | CASSVASSGALTGELFF | . | TRBJ2-2 | TRBV9 | TRBD2
TGTGCTAGTGGTTTGGGTGAAAAACTGTTTTTT | CASGLGEKLFF | once | TRBJ1-4 | TRBV12-5 | .
TGTGCCAGCAGCCAAAGGGAGACTGGAGGTGAGCAGTTCTTC | CASSQRETGGEQFF | few | TRBJ2-1 | TRBV4-2 | .